Listed below are T cell receptor beta chains from one sample, sequenced in a study of CD8+CD57+ T cells in acquired aplastic anemia. TCRdb independently ran MiXCR on the reads; one entry per CDR3 protein. The profile shows around 220,000 distinct CDR3 sequences, under 55% of them singletons. The sample was sorted CD4+, CD8+, or CD8+CD57+ T cells (not recorded which) from PBMCs. Receptors originate from a human donor with aplastic anemia. Each CDR3 is given with its conserved first and last residue. D genes are given only for firm matches. The size entry is marked missing in some rows and otherwise reads once, few, many or a size class.

j_call,d_call,cdr3_length,clone_size,v_call,cdr3_nt,cdr3_aa
TRBJ1-2,TRBD1,12,.,TRBV29-1,TGCAGCGTCGAAGCCCAGGGGGATGGCTACACCTTC,CSVEAQGDGYTF
TRBJ1-2,TRBD1,15,.,TRBV10-3,TGTGCCATCAGTGAGTCTGTAACAGGGGGCTATGGCTACACCTTC,CAISESVTGGYGYTF
TRBJ1-3,.,14,.,TRBV3-1,TGTGCCAGCAGCCTCAGGGCCTCTGGAAACACCATATATTTT,CASSLRASGNTIYF
TRBJ1-6,TRBD1,15,.,TRBV5-1,TGCGCCAGCAGCGTAGGGACAGGGGATAATTCACCCCTCCACTTT,CASSVGTGDNSPLHF
TRBJ2-3,TRBD2,15,many,TRBV10-1,TGCGCCAGCAAGGGAAGCGGGGGGGCCCTTGATACGCAGTATTTT,CASKGSGGALDTQYF
TRBJ1-4,.,13,many,TRBV12-3/TRBV12-4,TGTGCCAGCAGTTTAGCGCAGGATGAAAAACTGTTTTTT,CASSLAQDEKLFF
TRBJ2-3,TRBD2,16,.,TRBV25-1,TGTGCCAGCAGCGGGGGGGGGAGGGGCAGCAAAGACACGCAGTATTTC,CASSGGGRGSKDTQYF
TRBJ1-2,.,15,.,TRBV10-3,TGTGCCATCAGTGGGGGAGGCAGAACTAACTATGGCTACACCTTC,CAISGGGRTNYGYTF
TRBJ1-6,.,15,many,TRBV5-1,TGCGCCAGCAGCTTAGCTACAGGGATTAATTCACCCCTCCACTTT,CASSLATGINSPLHF
TRBJ2-7,.,12,many,TRBV28,TGTGCCACGCAACAGGGTCGGTACGAGCAGTACTTC,CATQQGRYEQYF
TRBJ2-7,.,14,many,TRBV7-2,TGTGCCAGCAGCTTACGTCTCATTTCGGGCGAGCAGTACTTC,CASSLRLISGEQYF
TRBJ1-5,.,15,.,TRBV9,TGTGCCAGCAGCGTAGGGCAGGCTAGCAATCAGCCCCAGCATTTT,CASSVGQASNQPQHF
TRBJ2-5,.,14,many,TRBV20-1,TGCAGTGCCCGCACTCCGGACCCCAGGGCGACCCAGTACTTC,CSARTPDPRATQYF
TRBJ2-7,.,13,.,TRBV9,TGTGCCAGCAGTGGACAGAGCTCCTACGAGCAGTGCTTC,CASSGQSSYEQCF
TRBJ2-2,.,16,.,TRBV15,TGTGCCACCAGCAGGGGGGAAGTACGCTTCACCGGGGAGCTGTTTTTT,CATSRGEVRFTGELFF
TRBJ2-7,.,15,.,TRBV11-1,TGTGCCAGCAGCTTATCGCTAGGCGGTTTTGACGAGCAGTACTTC,CASSLSLGGFDEQYF
TRBJ1-1,.,15,few,TRBV28,TGTGCCAGCAGTTTGGGACTGAGGGCGAACACTGAAGCTTTCTTT,CASSLGLRANTEAFF
TRBJ1-2,TRBD1,13,medium-sized,TRBV2,TGTGCCAGCAGTGGGGACAGGGAAGATGGCTACACCTTC,CASSGDREDGYTF
TRBJ2-7,TRBD2,14,many,TRBV5-8,TGTGCCAGCAGAGTAGCGGGGGACCTCTACGAGCAGTACTTC,CASRVAGDLYEQYF
TRBJ2-7,TRBD2,18,many,TRBV4-1,TGCGCCAGCAGCCAAGACCCCCGCGCGACGGGGGGCTCCTACGAGCAGTACTTC,CASSQDPRATGGSYEQYF
TRBJ1-2,.,14,few,TRBV2,TGTGCCAGCGTCATAACACAGGGCATCGATGGCTACACCTTC,CASVITQGIDGYTF
TRBJ2-7,TRBD1,13,.,TRBV25-1,TGTGCCAGTAGGCCAGGGGGCTTGAGCGAGCAGTACTTC,CASRPGGLSEQYF
TRBJ2-3,.,16,many,TRBV6-1,TGTGCCAGCAGTCCCTCCACCTGGGGGGGCACAGATACGCAGTATTTT,CASSPSTWGGTDTQYF
TRBJ1-1,.,13,.,TRBV2,TGTGCCAGCAGTGATCAGGGTTACACTGAAGCTTTCTTT,CASSDQGYTEAFF
TRBJ2-2,TRBD1,15,.,TRBV7-2,TGTGCCAGCAGCATGGGACAGGGGGACACCGGGGAGCTGTTTTTT,CASSMGQGDTGELFF
TRBJ2-7,.,14,few,TRBV6-1,TGTGCCAGCATTCCTGGGGGGCCCACCTACGAGCAGTACTTC,CASIPGGPTYEQYF
TRBJ2-5,.,12,many,TRBV19,TGTGCCAGTAGTTGGGATAAAGAGACCCAGTACTTC,CASSWDKETQYF
TRBJ1-6,.,15,.,TRBV5-4,TGTGCCAGCAGCTTGGACAGCTCCTATGATTCACCCCTCCACTTT,CASSLDSSYDSPLHF
TRBJ1-3,.,15,many,TRBV5-1,TGCGCCAGCAGCTTGGGAGCTTTCTCTGGAAACACCATATATTTT,CASSLGAFSGNTIYF
TRBJ2-7,.,14,many,TRBV5-1,TGCGCCAGCAGCCAAACTAGGCACTCCTACGAGCAGTACTTC,CASSQTRHSYEQYF
TRBJ2-3,.,13,many,TRBV5-1,TGCGCCAGCAGCTTGGGTTTCGGAGATACGCAGTATTTT,CASSLGFGDTQYF
TRBJ1-5,.,13,.,TRBV7-2,TGTGCCAGCAGCTTAGATAAGAATCAGCCCCAGCATTTT,CASSLDKNQPQHF
TRBJ1-6,.,16,many,TRBV6-5,TGTGCCAGCAGACGATCCATACAGACTACTAATTCACCCCTCCACTTT,CASRRSIQTTNSPLHF
TRBJ2-5,TRBD1,14,.,TRBV7-3,TGTGCCAGCAGGACCCGGGACAGACAAGAGACCCAGTACTTC,CASRTRDRQETQYF
TRBJ2-7,TRBD1,20,once,TRBV6-6,TGTGCCAGCAGTTACTACGACAGGGGGCCGGGGATCGACGGGTCCTACGAGCAGTACTTC,CASSYYDRGPGIDGSYEQYF